A selection of T cell receptor beta chains follows, all from one sample in a study of identifying expanded T cells in peripheral blood. Profiling relied on immunoSEQ multiplex PCR, and the TCRdb table lists in-frame clones only, not all of them. The sample has around 63,000 clones, approximately 87% seen once. The sample was blood. These receptors were collected from a person aged 18-70 years in good health. The CDR3 runs from the conserved cysteine through the conserved F or W. D genes are given only for firm matches. Size tells how often a clone was seen (once, few, many) or the class of an expanded clone, and some rows leave it out.

v_gene: TRBV7-9; d_gene: -; abundance: few; j_gene: TRBJ1-2; CDR3nt: TGTGCCAGCAGCCCGCGGGACGGATATGGCTACACCTTC; CDR3aa: CASSPRDGYGYTF
v_gene: TRBV19; d_gene: -; abundance: -; j_gene: TRBJ1-2; CDR3nt: TGTGCCAGTAGTGCCACTCGGGGGACACATGGCTACACCTTC; CDR3aa: CASSATRGTHGYTF
v_gene: TRBV7-8; d_gene: TRBD1; abundance: -; j_gene: TRBJ2-3; CDR3nt: TGTGCCAGCAGCTTCGGACAGGGGTACGGAGATACGCAGTATTTT; CDR3aa: CASSFGQGYGDTQYF
v_gene: TRBV5-8; d_gene: -; abundance: -; j_gene: TRBJ2-1; CDR3nt: TGTGCCAGCAGCCCCGGGACCAACTCTTTTTTTTCCAATGAGCAGTTCTTC; CDR3aa: CASSPGTNSFFSNEQFF
v_gene: TRBV6-5; d_gene: -; abundance: -; j_gene: TRBJ1-3; CDR3nt: TGTGCCAGCAGATTAAGCTCTGGAAACACCATATATTTT; CDR3aa: CASRLSSGNTIYF
v_gene: TRBV5-1; d_gene: TRBD1; abundance: -; j_gene: TRBJ2-3; CDR3nt: TGCGCCAGCGCCGCCGGGACAGGGGGAGATACGCAGTATTTT; CDR3aa: CASAAGTGGDTQYF
v_gene: TRBV10-3; d_gene: -; abundance: -; j_gene: TRBJ2-7; CDR3nt: TGTGCCATCAGTGAGGGTGGGGGCGGCGTCGAGCAGTACTTC; CDR3aa: CAISEGGGGVEQYF
v_gene: TRBV28; d_gene: TRBD1; abundance: -; j_gene: TRBJ1-1; CDR3nt: TGTGCCAGCAGGACCCGGGACAGGGACACTGAAGCTTTCTTT; CDR3aa: CASRTRDRDTEAFF
v_gene: TRBV6-1; d_gene: -; abundance: -; j_gene: TRBJ2-3; CDR3nt: TGTGCCAGCCCCCCGGGGCACACGCAGCCAGATACGCAGTATTTT; CDR3aa: CASPPGHTQPDTQYF
v_gene: TRBV27; d_gene: TRBD2; abundance: -; j_gene: TRBJ2-5; CDR3nt: TGTGCCAGCAGCTATGCAGGGACTAGCGGGGACCAAGAGACCCAGTACTTC; CDR3aa: CASSYAGTSGDQETQYF
v_gene: TRBV19; d_gene: -; abundance: once; j_gene: TRBJ2-2; CDR3nt: TGTGCCAGTAGTATAGGGGGGTTTGGGAACACCGGGGAGCTGTTTTTT; CDR3aa: CASSIGGFGNTGELFF
v_gene: TRBV27; d_gene: -; abundance: -; j_gene: TRBJ2-3; CDR3nt: TGTGCCAGCAGTTGGCAGGCTGGAACAGATACGCAGTATTTT; CDR3aa: CASSWQAGTDTQYF
v_gene: TRBV11-1; d_gene: TRBD1; abundance: once; j_gene: TRBJ2-1; CDR3nt: TGTGCCAGCAGCTTTTTGACAGGGGGATCCTACAATGAGCAGTTCTTC; CDR3aa: CASSFLTGGSYNEQFF
v_gene: TRBV30; d_gene: -; abundance: -; j_gene: TRBJ2-7; CDR3nt: TGTGCCTGGAGTACAGGAACCTACGAGCAGTACTTC; CDR3aa: CAWSTGTYEQYF
v_gene: TRBV5-1; d_gene: -; abundance: -; j_gene: TRBJ1-4; CDR3nt: TGCGCCAGCAGCGAAGGCGTTAATGAAAAACTGTTTTTT; CDR3aa: CASSEGVNEKLFF
v_gene: TRBV11-2; d_gene: -; abundance: -; j_gene: TRBJ1-2; CDR3nt: TGTGCCAGCAGCCCTACCGTCCCACAGAACTATGGCTACACCTTC; CDR3aa: CASSPTVPQNYGYTF
v_gene: TRBV30; d_gene: TRBD1; abundance: -; j_gene: TRBJ1-4; CDR3nt: TGTGCCTGGGGCTTTCTCGGGACAGGGGCCCAGAATGAAAAACTGTTTTTT; CDR3aa: CAWGFLGTGAQNEKLFF
v_gene: TRBV7-3; d_gene: -; abundance: -; j_gene: TRBJ2-2; CDR3nt: TGTGCCAGCAGCTTATCAGGGTCCGGGGAGCTGTTTTTT; CDR3aa: CASSLSGSGELFF
v_gene: TRBV2; d_gene: -; abundance: -; j_gene: TRBJ2-3; CDR3nt: TGTGCCAGCAGTGCCTGGGAAGATACGCAGTATTTT; CDR3aa: CASSAWEDTQYF
v_gene: TRBV19; d_gene: -; abundance: -; j_gene: TRBJ2-7; CDR3nt: TGTGCCAGTAGTATAGGAGGTAGGATCCACGAGCAGTACTTC; CDR3aa: CASSIGGRIHEQYF
v_gene: TRBV7-7; d_gene: -; abundance: -; j_gene: TRBJ1-4; CDR3nt: TGTGCCAGCAGCCTGGAAGTTACTGGATTGGGAAAACTGTTTTTT; CDR3aa: CASSLEVTGLGKLFF
v_gene: TRBV7-2; d_gene: -; abundance: -; j_gene: TRBJ1-1; CDR3nt: TGTGCCAGCAGCTTACGAGGGACATTCGCCAGCACTGAAGCTTTCTTT; CDR3aa: CASSLRGTFASTEAFF
v_gene: TRBV5-1; d_gene: -; abundance: -; j_gene: TRBJ2-1; CDR3nt: TGCGCCAGCAGCCGGACGGAGGGCCGCTCCTACAATGAGCAGTTCTTC; CDR3aa: CASSRTEGRSYNEQFF
v_gene: TRBV5-5; d_gene: -; abundance: -; j_gene: TRBJ2-1; CDR3nt: TGTGCCAGCAGCACATCGGACTGGCAGTTCTTC; CDR3aa: CASSTSDWQFF
v_gene: TRBV19; d_gene: -; abundance: -; j_gene: TRBJ1-5; CDR3nt: TGTGCCAGTAGTATAACCGGCGCCCGGCAGCCCCAGCATTTT; CDR3aa: CASSITGARQPQHF
v_gene: TRBV7-6; d_gene: TRBD2; abundance: -; j_gene: TRBJ2-2; CDR3nt: TGTGCCAGCAGCCTCCAGCGGGAGGAGAACACCGGGGAGCTGTTTTTT; CDR3aa: CASSLQREENTGELFF
v_gene: TRBV7-7; d_gene: TRBD2; abundance: -; j_gene: TRBJ2-7; CDR3nt: TGTGCCAGCAGCTTGCGAGCGGGGGAGGGCTACGAGCAGTACTTC; CDR3aa: CASSLRAGEGYEQYF
v_gene: TRBV6-1; d_gene: -; abundance: -; j_gene: TRBJ2-7; CDR3nt: TGTGCCAGCATGCCCCCACCCCACGAGCAGTACTTC; CDR3aa: CASMPPPHEQYF
v_gene: TRBV12-5; d_gene: TRBD1; abundance: -; j_gene: TRBJ2-7; CDR3nt: TGTGCTAGTGGTTTGGTACCTGGGACAGGGGTTTCTGTAACCATCGAGCAGTACTTC; CDR3aa: CASGLVPGTGVSVTIEQYF
v_gene: TRBV7-9; d_gene: -; abundance: few; j_gene: TRBJ1-3; CDR3nt: TGTGCCAGCAGCTTAGATCTAGGGGCCGGAAACACCATATATTTT; CDR3aa: CASSLDLGAGNTIYF
v_gene: TRBV5-1; d_gene: -; abundance: -; j_gene: TRBJ1-4; CDR3nt: TGCGCCAGCAGCTCCGGGTTGACCGGTGCAACTAATGAAAAACTGTTTTTT; CDR3aa: CASSSGLTGATNEKLFF
v_gene: TRBV2; d_gene: TRBD1; abundance: once; j_gene: TRBJ2-7; CDR3nt: TGTGCCAGCAGTCCGGATTCGGGACAGTTACTCTACGAGCAGTACTTC; CDR3aa: CASSPDSGQLLYEQYF
v_gene: TRBV7-9; d_gene: -; abundance: -; j_gene: TRBJ2-3; CDR3nt: TGTGCCAGCAGCCCCCGCACAGATACGCAGTATTTT; CDR3aa: CASSPRTDTQYF
v_gene: TRBV2; d_gene: -; abundance: -; j_gene: TRBJ1-1; CDR3nt: TGTGCCAGCTTGGCCGGGTCCACGGACACTGAAGCTTTCTTT; CDR3aa: CASLAGSTDTEAFF
v_gene: TRBV6-6; d_gene: -; abundance: -; j_gene: TRBJ2-3; CDR3nt: TGTGCCAGCAGTTACTCCGGGACACCTTTCACAGATACGCAGTATTTT; CDR3aa: CASSYSGTPFTDTQYF
v_gene: TRBV6-5; d_gene: -; abundance: -; j_gene: TRBJ2-1; CDR3nt: TGTGCCAGCAGTCGCGGCGAGATCTCCTACAATGAGCAGTTCTTC; CDR3aa: CASSRGEISYNEQFF
v_gene: TRBV29-1; d_gene: TRBD2; abundance: -; j_gene: TRBJ2-7; CDR3nt: TGCAGCGTTGATGGCCTAGCGGGCGCTCCCTCCTACGAGCAGTACTTC; CDR3aa: CSVDGLAGAPSYEQYF
v_gene: TRBV27; d_gene: -; abundance: -; j_gene: TRBJ2-1; CDR3nt: TGTGCCAGCAGCCGGTTGGAGGGGGCCTCCTCGGGTGAGCAGTTCTTC; CDR3aa: CASSRLEGASSGEQFF
v_gene: TRBV27; d_gene: TRBD2; abundance: -; j_gene: TRBJ2-1; CDR3nt: TGTGCCAGCAGTTTAGGGACTAGCGGTAGCTCCTACAATGAGCAGTTCTTC; CDR3aa: CASSLGTSGSSYNEQFF
v_gene: TRBV28; d_gene: -; abundance: -; j_gene: TRBJ1-5; CDR3nt: TGTGCCAGCAAGAACAGGAACGAGCCCCAGCATTTT; CDR3aa: CASKNRNEPQHF
v_gene: TRBV28; d_gene: -; abundance: -; j_gene: TRBJ2-2; CDR3nt: TGTGCCAGCACGGTGCAGACCGGGGAGCTGTTTTTT; CDR3aa: CASTVQTGELFF
v_gene: TRBV5-6; d_gene: TRBD2; abundance: -; j_gene: TRBJ2-6; CDR3nt: TGTGCCAGCAGCTTCGACCTAGTCCCAGCGGGGGGGGCCAACGTCCTGACTTTC; CDR3aa: CASSFDLVPAGGANVLTF
v_gene: TRBV6-4; d_gene: -; abundance: -; j_gene: TRBJ2-3; CDR3nt: TGTGCCAGCAGTGATATATCGGGAGCTATAGATACGCAGTATTTT; CDR3aa: CASSDISGAIDTQYF
v_gene: TRBV10-2; d_gene: -; abundance: few; j_gene: TRBJ1-1; CDR3nt: TGCGCCAGCAGAGCCGGACTGAACACTGAAGCTTTCTTT; CDR3aa: CASRAGLNTEAFF
v_gene: TRBV7-2; d_gene: TRBD2; abundance: -; j_gene: TRBJ2-2; CDR3nt: TGTGCCAGCAGCTTAGCGAGCGGGAGCGGGGAGCTGTTTTTT; CDR3aa: CASSLASGSGELFF
v_gene: TRBV27; d_gene: -; abundance: -; j_gene: TRBJ2-7; CDR3nt: TGTGCCAGCAGTCCTCACGGGGCTAGACCCCTTCTGAGGTACTTC; CDR3aa: CASSPHGARPLLRYF
v_gene: TRBV29-1; d_gene: -; abundance: -; j_gene: TRBJ1-2; CDR3nt: TGCAGCGGGGTACAGTTAGCTAACTATGGCTACACCTTC; CDR3aa: CSGVQLANYGYTF
v_gene: TRBV30; d_gene: TRBD2; abundance: -; j_gene: TRBJ2-3; CDR3nt: TGTGTTTTTGGGGCGGGGGGCCTAGATACGCAGTATTTT; CDR3aa: CVFGAGGLDTQYF
v_gene: TRBV11-3; d_gene: -; abundance: -; j_gene: TRBJ2-7; CDR3nt: TGTGCCAGCAGCCCGTCCCCCTACGAGCAGTACTTC; CDR3aa: CASSPSPYEQYF
v_gene: TRBV6-4; d_gene: -; abundance: many; j_gene: TRBJ2-1; CDR3nt: TGTGCCAGCAGTGCCAGGGTGACGGATGAGCAGTTCTTC; CDR3aa: CASSARVTDEQFF
v_gene: TRBV7-3; d_gene: -; abundance: -; j_gene: TRBJ2-3; CDR3nt: TGTGCCAGCAGCTCCGGAGCCACAGATACGCAGTATTTT; CDR3aa: CASSSGATDTQYF
v_gene: TRBV19; d_gene: TRBD2; abundance: once; j_gene: TRBJ2-1; CDR3nt: TGTGCCAGTAGTATCTTAGCGGGAAAGAATGAGCAGTTCTTC; CDR3aa: CASSILAGKNEQFF